This TCR beta chain comes out of a study of T cells in localized non-small cell lung cancer. This clone was seen a single time. The antigen is not known. The protocol was immunoSEQ multiplex PCR, while the TCRdb copy is restricted to in-frame clones and leaves out a portion. The table includes 28,000 or so clones, 81% detected once. The CDR3 is 15 residues long. With V trimmed by 4 bases and J by 4 bases, 8 bases remained unmatched. Germline V gene data show CDR1 as MNHNY and CDR2 as SVGAGI (reference sequence). Overall study findings and caveats: Those with higher blood T cell density had longer overall survival. Within adjacent lung there appeared a median roughly 60 of the top 100 tumor clones. The highest T cell clonality was in uninvolved adjacent lung, above tumor.

The sample here was peripheral blood, taken before any cancer treatment. This receptor was taken from a man between 40 and 70 years old with stage III squamous cell lung carcinoma. The chain combines TRBV6-6 with TRBJ2-7; 9 nucleotides match TRBD1. The CDR3 DNA sequence: TGTGCCAGCAGTTGGGACAGGGTCAGGGGTTACGAGCAGTACTTC. Its translation: CASSWDRVRGYEQYF.